The sequence of this T cell receptor beta chain was determined in a study of blood T cell repertoires in COVID-19. This clone has a single count. TCRdb keeps only in-frame clones here, not all; method: immunoSEQ multiplex PCR. The sample shows about 430,000 clones, about 88% of them seen only once. Germline V lookup: CDR1 MNHNS, CDR2 SASEGT. The CDR3 covers 14 residues. The V end lost 3 bases, the J end lost 7 bases, and 13 bases lay between the germline ends. The sequence derives from a woman between 18 and 29 years old who had been exposed to COVID-19. The V call is TRBV6-1, the J call TRBJ2-1, with a possible D match to TRBD2 (6 bases). Specimen: PBMCs or T cells enriched from blood (not recorded which). CDR3 in amino acids: CASSDIISGNEQFF. The DNA for the CDR3 is TGTGCCAGCAGTGATATTATAAGCGGGAATGAGCAGTTCTTC.